The clone carrying this T cell receptor beta chain came up many times. The antigen remains unidentified. CDR1 and CDR2 (germline): SGHRS, YFSETQ. The junction had 13 bases not matched to a gene; V was cut back by 0 bases and J by 4 bases. This CDR3 comprises 18 residues. The data derive from a study of blood T cells in healthy people across ages. Findings and limits, study-wide: Any changes in expanded clonotypes were possibly confounded, as donor CMV status remained unknown. Fewer expanded clones and more diversity marked long-lived versus aged donors.

Through a sample-barcoded 5' primer and a J-beta primer mix, a second PCR was run for roughly 7 to 11 cycles. TCRdb re-called the 5' RACE reads with MiXCR, one entry per CDR3 protein. The sample consists of some 1.5 million distinct CDR3 sequences, 25% to 30% of them appearing once. Material: blood. The receptor's source is a woman aged 30 to 39 in good health. V usage is TRBV5-1 and J usage is TRBJ2-7; 10 bases match TRBD1. DNA for the CDR3: TGCGCCAGCAGCTTGGGGATAACGACGACAGGGGGCCTGTACGAGCAGTACTTC. Protein product: CASSLGITTTGGLYEQYF.